These 4 T cell receptor beta chains were sequenced from one sample in a study of cytomegalovirus exposure and HLA in healthy donors. The study ran its PCR with 60 Vbeta and 13 Jbeta primers. The protocol was immunoSEQ multiplex PCR, while the TCRdb copy is restricted to in-frame clones and leaves out a portion. The sample has approximately 38,000 clones. Specimen: PBMCs. The receptor set was obtained from a man aged 30 to 39 in good health and CMV-seronegative.

This chain's CDR3 is CASSSPGQGPQHF. In DNA, the CDR3 is TGTGCCAGCAGCTCACCGGGACAGGGACCCCAGCATTTT. This chain uses TRBV7-2 with TRBJ1-5; 9 positions match TRBD1. The CDR3 is 13 amino acids. Germline CDR1 is SGHTA and CDR2 is FQGNSA. The trim removed 4 bases at V and 10 bases at J, leaving 5 bases unmatched.

V usage is TRBV4-3 and J usage is TRBJ2-1, with D tentatively TRBD2 (5 bases). V was pared by 0 bases and J by 4 bases, with 13 bases between. This CDR3 has 16 amino acids. Germline values: CDR1 LGHNA, CDR2 YSLEER. CDR3 in amino acids: CASSQDRRALYNEQFF. DNA of the CDR3: TGCGCCAGCAGCCAAGATAGGCGGGCCTTGTACAATGAGCAGTTCTTC.

The chain combines TRBV14 with TRBJ2-7; the match to TRBD1 covers 9 bases. There are 15 residues in the CDR3. The V gene end was trimmed by 2 bases and the J gene end by 2 bases; junction bases not matched to a gene: 4. The germline CDR1 and CDR2 sequences are SGHDN and FVKESK. The CDR3 DNA reads TGTGCCAGCAGCCAAACCGGGACAGGGACCTACGAGCAGTACTTC. As protein: CASSQTGTGTYEQYF.

The chain employs TRBV5-1 and TRBJ2-1, with 7 nucleotides matching TRBD2. The germline V gene encodes CDR1 SGHRS and CDR2 YFSETQ. V lost 0 bases and J lost 8; bases outside the gene matches: 11. There are 16 residues in the CDR3. Here the CDR3 DNA reads TGCGCCAGCAGCTTGGTGATGGGCGGGAGACTAGATGAGCAGTTCTTC. The encoded protein is CASSLVMGGRLDEQFF.